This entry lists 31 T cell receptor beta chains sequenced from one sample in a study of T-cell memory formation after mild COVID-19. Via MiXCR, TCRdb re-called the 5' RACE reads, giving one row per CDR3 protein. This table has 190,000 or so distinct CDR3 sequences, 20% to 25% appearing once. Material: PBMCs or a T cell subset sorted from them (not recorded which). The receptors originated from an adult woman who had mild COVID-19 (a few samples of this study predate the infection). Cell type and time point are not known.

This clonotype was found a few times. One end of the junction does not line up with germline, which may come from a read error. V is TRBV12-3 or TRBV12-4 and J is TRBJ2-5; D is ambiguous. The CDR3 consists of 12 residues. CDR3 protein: CASSLLRTDFDF. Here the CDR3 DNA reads TGTGCCAGCAGCCTCCTTAGGACCGACTTTGACTTC.

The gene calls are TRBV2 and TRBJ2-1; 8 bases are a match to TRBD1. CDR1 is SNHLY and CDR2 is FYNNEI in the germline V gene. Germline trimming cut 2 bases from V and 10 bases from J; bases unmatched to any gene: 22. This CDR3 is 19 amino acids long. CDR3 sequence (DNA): TGTGCCAGCAGTGAAACGGGGACAGGCTACATTATTTGGGGAGACGAGCAGTTCTTC. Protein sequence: CASSETGTGYIIWGDEQFF.

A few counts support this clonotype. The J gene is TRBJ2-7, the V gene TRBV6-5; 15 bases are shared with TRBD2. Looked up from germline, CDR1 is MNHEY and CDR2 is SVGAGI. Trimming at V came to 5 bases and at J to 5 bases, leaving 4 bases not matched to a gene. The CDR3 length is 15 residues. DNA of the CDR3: TGTGCCAGCAGTCCCGGGACTAGCGGGAGGAACGAGCAGTACTTC. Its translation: CASSPGTSGRNEQYF.

Here the CDR3 DNA reads TGTGCCAGTAGTATGACATCCTCTAAAAACATTCAGTACTTC. The encoded protein is CASSMTSSKNIQYF. V usage is TRBV19 and J usage is TRBJ2-4; no firm D call. The CDR3 sequence is 14 residues long. Germline V gives CDR1 LNHDA, CDR2 SQIVND (reference sequence). V was trimmed by 3 bases and J by 4 bases, leaving 10 bases between them. The full variable domain, in which reference TRBV19 and TRBJ2-4 provide the parts outside the CDR3, is DGGITQSPKYLFRKEGQNVTLSCEQNLNHDAMYWYRQDPGQGLRLIYYSQIVNDFQKGDIAEGYSVSREKKESFPLTVTSAQKNPTAFYLCASSMTSSKNIQYFGAGTRLSVL.

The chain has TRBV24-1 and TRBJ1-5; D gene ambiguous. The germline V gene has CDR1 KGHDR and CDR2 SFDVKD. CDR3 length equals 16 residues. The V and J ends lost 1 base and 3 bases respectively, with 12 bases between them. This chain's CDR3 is CATSDFRGGINQPQHF. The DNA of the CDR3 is TGTGCCACCAGTGATTTCCGCGGCGGAATCAATCAGCCCCAGCATTTT.

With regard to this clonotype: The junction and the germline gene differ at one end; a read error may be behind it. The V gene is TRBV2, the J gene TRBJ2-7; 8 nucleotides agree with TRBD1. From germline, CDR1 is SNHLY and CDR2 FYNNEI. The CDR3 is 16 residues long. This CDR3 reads CASREETGVGLYEQYF. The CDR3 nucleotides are TGTGCCAGCAGGGAAGAGACAGGGGTTGGACTCTACGAGCAGTACTTC.

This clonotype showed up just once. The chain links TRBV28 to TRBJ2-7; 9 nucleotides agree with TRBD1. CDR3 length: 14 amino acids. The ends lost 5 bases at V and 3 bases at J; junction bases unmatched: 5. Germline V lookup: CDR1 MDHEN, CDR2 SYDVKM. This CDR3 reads CASSRDRDNYEQYF. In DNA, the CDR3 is TGTGCCAGCAGTCGGGACAGGGATAACTACGAGCAGTACTTC. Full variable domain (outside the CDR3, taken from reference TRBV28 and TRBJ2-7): DVKVTQSSRYLVKRTGEKVFLECVQDMDHENMFWYRQDPGLGLRLIYFSYDVKMKEKGDIPEGYSVSREKKERFSLILESASTNQTSMYLCASSRDRDNYEQYFGPGTRLTVT.

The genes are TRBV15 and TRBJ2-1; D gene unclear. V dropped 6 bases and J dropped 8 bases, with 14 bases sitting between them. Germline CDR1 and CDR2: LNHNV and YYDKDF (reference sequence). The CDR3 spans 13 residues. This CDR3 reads CATSETYVDEQFF. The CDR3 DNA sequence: TGTGCCACCAGTGAAACTTATGTGGATGAGCAGTTCTTC.

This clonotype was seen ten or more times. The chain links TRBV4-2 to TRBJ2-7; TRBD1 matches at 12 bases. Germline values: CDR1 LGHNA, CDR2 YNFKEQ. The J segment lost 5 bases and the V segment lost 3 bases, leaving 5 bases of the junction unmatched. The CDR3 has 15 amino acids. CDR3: CASSHAGTGGNEQYF. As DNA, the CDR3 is TGTGCCAGCAGCCACGCCGGGACAGGGGGCAACGAGCAGTACTTC.

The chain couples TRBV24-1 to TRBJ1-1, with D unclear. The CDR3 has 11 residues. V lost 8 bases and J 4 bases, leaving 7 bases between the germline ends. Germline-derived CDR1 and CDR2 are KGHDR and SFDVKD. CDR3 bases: TGTGCCACCATGAAGGGCACTGAAGCTTTCTTT. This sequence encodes CATMKGTEAFF.

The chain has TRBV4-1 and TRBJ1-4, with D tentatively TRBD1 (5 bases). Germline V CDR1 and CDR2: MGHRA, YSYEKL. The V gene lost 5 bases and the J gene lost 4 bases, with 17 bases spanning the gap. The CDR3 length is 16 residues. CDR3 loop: CASSFPHDSFNEKLFF. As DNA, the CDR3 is TGCGCCAGCAGCTTTCCCCATGACAGCTTTAATGAAAAACTGTTTTTT.

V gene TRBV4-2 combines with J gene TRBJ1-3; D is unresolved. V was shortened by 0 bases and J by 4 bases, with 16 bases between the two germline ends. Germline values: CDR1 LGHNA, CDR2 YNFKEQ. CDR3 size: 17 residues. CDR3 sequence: CASSQDSLRADGNTIYF. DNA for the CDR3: TGTGCCAGCAGCCAAGATTCATTGAGGGCAGACGGAAACACCATATATTTT.

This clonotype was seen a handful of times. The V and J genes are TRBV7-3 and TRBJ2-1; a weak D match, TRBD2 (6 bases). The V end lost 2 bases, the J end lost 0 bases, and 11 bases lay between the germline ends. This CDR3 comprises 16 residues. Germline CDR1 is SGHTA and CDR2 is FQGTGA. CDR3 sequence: CASSLFGGSSYNEQFF. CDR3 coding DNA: TGTGCCAGCAGCTTATTCGGGGGAAGCTCCTACAATGAGCAGTTCTTC.

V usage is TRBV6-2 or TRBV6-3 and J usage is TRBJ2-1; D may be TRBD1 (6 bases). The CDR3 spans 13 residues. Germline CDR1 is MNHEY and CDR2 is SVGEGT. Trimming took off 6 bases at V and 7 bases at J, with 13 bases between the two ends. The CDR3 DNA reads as TGTGCCAGCAGACCAACAGGGTGGAATGAGCAGTTCTTC. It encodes CASRPTGWNEQFF.

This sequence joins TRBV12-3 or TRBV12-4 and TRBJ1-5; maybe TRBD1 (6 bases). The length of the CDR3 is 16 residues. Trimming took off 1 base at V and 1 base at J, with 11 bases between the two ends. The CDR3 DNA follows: TGTGCCAGCAGTTTAGGGGGGGCCAGCAGCAATCAGCCCCAGCATTTT. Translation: CASSLGGASSNQPQHF.

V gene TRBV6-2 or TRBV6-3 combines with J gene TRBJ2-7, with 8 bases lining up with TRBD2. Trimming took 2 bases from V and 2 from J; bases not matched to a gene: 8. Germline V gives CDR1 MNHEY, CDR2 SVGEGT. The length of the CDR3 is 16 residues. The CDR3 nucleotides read TGTGCCAGCAGTTACCTGAGGGGACTAGAGGCCTACGAGCAGTACTTC. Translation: CASSYLRGLEAYEQYF.

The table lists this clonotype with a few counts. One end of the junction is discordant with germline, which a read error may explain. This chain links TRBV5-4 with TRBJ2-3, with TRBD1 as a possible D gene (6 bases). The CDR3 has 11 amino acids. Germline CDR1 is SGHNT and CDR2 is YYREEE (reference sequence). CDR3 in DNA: TGTGCCAGCAGCTTGGCAGGGGACGTGCTTTTT. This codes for CASSLAGDVLF.

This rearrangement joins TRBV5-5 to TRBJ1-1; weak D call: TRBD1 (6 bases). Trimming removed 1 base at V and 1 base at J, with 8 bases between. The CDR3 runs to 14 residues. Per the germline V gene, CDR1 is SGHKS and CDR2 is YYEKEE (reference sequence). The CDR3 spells CASSLRTANTEAFF. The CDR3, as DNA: TGTGCCAGCAGCTTGCGGACAGCGAACACTGAAGCTTTCTTT.

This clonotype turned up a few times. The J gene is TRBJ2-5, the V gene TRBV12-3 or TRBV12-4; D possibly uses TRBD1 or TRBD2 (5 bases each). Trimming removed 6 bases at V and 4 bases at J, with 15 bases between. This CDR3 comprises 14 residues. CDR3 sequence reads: CASRVRSGRETQYF. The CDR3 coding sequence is TGTGCCAGCAGGGTGCGGTCGGGGCGAGAGACCCAGTACTTC.

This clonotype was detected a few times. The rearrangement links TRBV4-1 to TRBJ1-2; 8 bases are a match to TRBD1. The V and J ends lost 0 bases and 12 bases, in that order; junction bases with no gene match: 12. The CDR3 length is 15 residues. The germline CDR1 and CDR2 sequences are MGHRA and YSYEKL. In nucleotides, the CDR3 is TGCGCCAGCAGCCAAGATGAGGGGACAGGCCAGGCGGACACCTTC. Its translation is CASSQDEGTGQADTF.

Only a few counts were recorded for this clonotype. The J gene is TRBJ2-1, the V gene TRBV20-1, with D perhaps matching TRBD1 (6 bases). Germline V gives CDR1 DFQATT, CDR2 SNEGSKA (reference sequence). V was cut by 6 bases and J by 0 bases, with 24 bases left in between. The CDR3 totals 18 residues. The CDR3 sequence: CSASSALGQTSSYNEQFF. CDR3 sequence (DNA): TGCAGTGCCTCCTCCGCCCTTGGACAGACCAGCTCCTACAATGAGCAGTTCTTC.

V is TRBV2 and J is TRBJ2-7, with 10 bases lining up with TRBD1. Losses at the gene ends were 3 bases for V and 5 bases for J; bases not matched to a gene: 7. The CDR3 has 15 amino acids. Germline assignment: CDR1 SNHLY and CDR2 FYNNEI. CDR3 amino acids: CASSDPRDRGNEQYF. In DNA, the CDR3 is TGTGCCAGCAGTGACCCCCGGGACAGGGGCAACGAGCAGTACTTC.

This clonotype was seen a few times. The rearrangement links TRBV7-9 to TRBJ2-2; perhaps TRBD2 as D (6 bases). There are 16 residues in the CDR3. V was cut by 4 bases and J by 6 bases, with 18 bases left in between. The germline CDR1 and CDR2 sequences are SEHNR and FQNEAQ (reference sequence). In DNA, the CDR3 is TGTGCCAGCAGCTCGCGGGACTTTTCAGGCGCCGGGGAGCTGTTTTTT. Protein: CASSSRDFSGAGELFF.

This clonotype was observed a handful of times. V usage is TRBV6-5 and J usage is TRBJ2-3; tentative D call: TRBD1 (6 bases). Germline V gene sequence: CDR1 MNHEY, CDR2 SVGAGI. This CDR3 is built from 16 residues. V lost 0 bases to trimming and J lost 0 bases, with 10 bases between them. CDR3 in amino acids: CASSYSGQPSTDTQYF. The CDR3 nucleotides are TGTGCCAGCAGTTACTCCGGACAGCCTAGCACAGATACGCAGTATTTT.

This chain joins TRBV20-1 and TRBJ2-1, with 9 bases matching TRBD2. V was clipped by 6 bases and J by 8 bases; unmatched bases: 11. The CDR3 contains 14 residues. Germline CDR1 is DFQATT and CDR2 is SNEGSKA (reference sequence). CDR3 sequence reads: CSAQRGGRADEQFF. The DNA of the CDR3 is TGCAGTGCCCAGAGAGGCGGGAGGGCGGATGAGCAGTTCTTC.

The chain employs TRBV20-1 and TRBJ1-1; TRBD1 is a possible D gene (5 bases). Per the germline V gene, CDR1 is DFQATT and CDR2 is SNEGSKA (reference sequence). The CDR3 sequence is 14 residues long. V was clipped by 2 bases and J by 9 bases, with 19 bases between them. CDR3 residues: CSARPGHSNMKAFF. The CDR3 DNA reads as TGCAGTGCTAGACCAGGACACAGTAACATGAAAGCTTTCTTT.

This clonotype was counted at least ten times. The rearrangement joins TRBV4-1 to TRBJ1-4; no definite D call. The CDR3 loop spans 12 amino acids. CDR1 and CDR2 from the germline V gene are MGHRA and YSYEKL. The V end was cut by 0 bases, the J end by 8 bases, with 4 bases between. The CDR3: CASSQDWEKLFF. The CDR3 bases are TGCGCCAGCAGCCAAGATTGGGAAAAACTGTTTTTT.

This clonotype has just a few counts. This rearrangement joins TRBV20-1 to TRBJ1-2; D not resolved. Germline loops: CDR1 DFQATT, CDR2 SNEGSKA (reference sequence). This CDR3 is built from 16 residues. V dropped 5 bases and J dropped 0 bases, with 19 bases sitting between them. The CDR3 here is CSALPGVHLANYGYTF. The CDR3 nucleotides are TGCAGTGCTCTTCCCGGGGTCCATCTCGCTAACTATGGCTACACCTTC.

The CDR3 loop is CASSFQGPHPFGGYTF. The CDR3 nucleotides read TGTGCCAGCAGCTTCCAGGGGCCCCACCCTTTTGGAGGCTACACCTTC. The gene calls are TRBV5-4 and TRBJ1-2; tentative D call: TRBD1 (6 bases). Germline values: CDR1 SGHNT, CDR2 YYREEE (reference sequence). The V gene lost 2 bases and the J gene lost 8 bases, with 22 bases spanning the gap. CDR3 length equals 16 residues.

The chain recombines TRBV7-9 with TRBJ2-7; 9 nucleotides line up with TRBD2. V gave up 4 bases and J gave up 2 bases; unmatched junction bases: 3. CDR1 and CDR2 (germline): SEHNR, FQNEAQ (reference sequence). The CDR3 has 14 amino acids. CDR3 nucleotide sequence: TGTGCCAGCAGCTCGCTAGCGGGAACCTACGAGCAGTACTTC. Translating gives CASSSLAGTYEQYF.

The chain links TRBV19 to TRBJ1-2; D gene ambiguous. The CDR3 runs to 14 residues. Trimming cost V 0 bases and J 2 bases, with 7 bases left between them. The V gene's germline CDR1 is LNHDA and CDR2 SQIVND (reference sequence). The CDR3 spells CASSIDPDNYGYTF. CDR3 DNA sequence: TGTGCCAGTAGTATAGACCCGGACAACTATGGCTACACCTTC.